Detailed here is one TCR beta chain. The data were taken from a study of blood T cell repertoires in COVID-19. Whole-study context: Acute-phase and convalescent COVID-19 samples originated in the United States, Italy and Spain. T cells, B-cell-depleted T cells, or PBMCs supplied cDNA or gDNA.

A COVID-19 case was met by exposed participants within 2 weeks before study entry. The authors' processing: For nucleated cells, counts were estimated from reference gene primer amplification. Profiled with immunoSEQ multiplex PCR; TCRdb holds only in-frame clones, not every one. The V and J calls and clone size come from that table; D and trimming were worked out from the DNA. Found here are nearly 300,000 clones, around nine tenths of them singletons; the top ten hold roughly 2.9%. Germline CDR1 reads GTSNPN; CDR2 reads SVGIG (reference sequence). This CDR3 comprises 15 residues. Trimming took 3 bases from V and 0 from J, leaving 14 bases between them.

This chain joins TRBV30 and TRBJ1-1; D gene uncertain. This receptor was taken from a woman in her forties or fifties who had been exposed to COVID-19. Sequencing used PBMCs or T cells enriched from blood (not recorded which). The CDR3 is CAWRKKGGLNTEAFF. The CDR3 DNA reads TGTGCCTGGAGAAAAAAGGGAGGCCTGAACACTGAAGCTTTCTTT.